The 13 T cell receptor beta chains given below trace back to one sample, sequenced in a study of early T cells in non-severe SARS-CoV-2 infection. TCRdb re-analysed the 5' RACE reads in MiXCR, keeping a single row per CDR3 protein. The table shows some 77,000 distinct CDR3 sequences, with 9.5% to 15% occurring only once. The source material was whole blood. The receptors were gathered from an adult who was a healthcare worker with PCR-confirmed SARS-CoV-2 infection or an uninfected control (not recorded which).

V usage is TRBV28 and J usage is TRBJ1-5, with 7 bases lining up with TRBD1. The CDR3 spans 11 residues. Trimming cost V 5 bases and J 14 bases; bases outside gene matches: 6. Germline values: CDR1 MDHEN, CDR2 SYDVKM. The CDR3 here is CASSMPGTEHF. The CDR3 nucleotides read TGTGCCAGCAGTATGCCCGGGACAGAGCATTTT. The entire variable domain, with the rest obtained from reference TRBV28 and TRBJ1-5, is as follows: DVKVTQSSRYLVKRTGEKVFLECVQDMDHENMFWYRQDPGLGLRLIYFSYDVKMKEKGDIPEGYSVSREKKERFSLILESASTNQTSMYLCASSMPGTEHFGDGTRLSIL.

There are many counts of this clonotype. V is TRBV7-8 and J is TRBJ2-7; D might be TRBD1 or TRBD2, each matching 5 bases. Per the germline V gene, CDR1 is SGHVS and CDR2 is FQNEAQ. The CDR3 runs 15 residues. V lost 4 bases, J lost 0 bases, and 13 bases lay in between. CDR3 coding DNA: TGTGCCAGCAGCTCGGGGACGGTTAGCTCCTACGAGCAGTACTTC. Protein: CASSSGTVSSYEQYF.

This clonotype was seen more than once but under ten times. The chain carries TRBV27 and TRBJ2-5; TRBD2 agrees at 15 bases. The V and J ends lost 5 bases and 3 bases, in that order; junction bases with no gene match: 10. The CDR3 is made up of 18 amino acids. The germline gives CDR1 MNHEY, CDR2 SMNVEV (reference sequence). The CDR3 sequence is CASSIHPGTSGRKETQYF. The CDR3 nucleotides read TGTGCCAGCAGTATTCACCCCGGGACTAGCGGGAGGAAAGAGACCCAGTACTTC.

The rearrangement joins TRBV12-5 to TRBJ2-4, with TRBD1 matching over 7 bases. This CDR3 is built from 15 residues. Germline CDR1 is LGHNT and CDR2 is FRNRAP. The trim removed 2 bases at V and 3 bases at J, leaving 4 bases unmatched. This CDR3 reads CASGLPSGGKNIQYF. The CDR3 DNA follows: TGTGCTAGTGGTTTGCCGTCAGGGGGCAAAAACATTCAGTACTTC.

There are many counts of this clonotype. The chain couples TRBV6-5 to TRBJ1-1; 8 bases map to TRBD1. CDR1 is MNHEY, CDR2 SVGAGI, per germline. V gave up 4 bases and J gave up 4 bases; unmatched junction bases: 14. The CDR3 runs to 17 residues. In nucleotides, the CDR3 is TGTGCCAGCAGTTCCCGGTTCCAGGGGGCTTATGGCACTGAAGCTTTCTTT. It encodes CASSSRFQGAYGTEAFF.

The table lists this clonotype with a few counts. J is TRBJ2-7 and V is TRBV7-9; D gene ambiguous. Germline V gene data show CDR1 as SEHNR and CDR2 as FQNEAQ (reference sequence). The V end was cut by 9 bases, the J end by 5 bases, with 17 bases between. The CDR3 covers 13 residues. The CDR3 here is CASDPGRIDEQYF. CDR3 nucleotides: TGTGCCAGTGACCCTGGACGGATTGACGAGCAGTACTTC.

This clonotype was detected once. The chain combines TRBV3-1 with TRBJ2-1; D not certain. The CDR3 totals 13 residues. Trimming stripped 2 bases from V and 9 bases from J, with 11 bases between. CDR1 is LGHDT, CDR2 YNNKEL, per germline (reference sequence). CDR3 sequence (DNA): TGTGCCAGCAGCCAATTACTTACTCCTGAGCAGTTCTTC. Encoded protein: CASSQLLTPEQFF.

This clonotype showed up just a few times. The chain joins TRBV20-1 to TRBJ1-1, with D possibly matching TRBD1 (5 bases). This CDR3 is 11 amino acids long. Looked up from germline, CDR1 is DFQATT and CDR2 is SNEGSKA (reference sequence). Trimming shortened V by 6 bases and J by 6 bases, and 11 bases separated the two germline ends. For the CDR3, the DNA is TGCAGTGCCGACTGGGGCTCTGAAGCTTTCTTT. Its translation: CSADWGSEAFF.

This clonotype was picked up many times. V is TRBV7-2 and J is TRBJ2-7; 8 bases are a match to TRBD1. There are 14 residues in the CDR3. Trimming took 6 bases from V and 1 from J; bases not matched to a gene: 5. Germline CDR1 SGHTA, CDR2 FQGNSA. CDR3 amino acids: CASSPGTGSYEQYF. In DNA form, the CDR3 reads TGTGCCAGCAGTCCCGGGACAGGTTCCTACGAGCAGTACTTC.

The V gene is TRBV2, the J gene TRBJ1-2; D unresolved. V lost 6 bases and J lost 2, with 19 bases in between. CDR1 is SNHLY, CDR2 FYNNEI, per germline. The CDR3 is made up of 16 amino acids. Here the CDR3 reads CASSPGYGLLNYGYTF. DNA for the CDR3: TGTGCCAGCAGCCCTGGGTACGGGCTACTCAACTATGGCTACACCTTC.

This clonotype was observed at least ten times. V gene TRBV28 combines with J gene TRBJ2-7; 12 bases map to TRBD2. The V gene's germline CDR1 is MDHEN and CDR2 SYDVKM. Trimming at V came to 5 bases and at J to 7 bases, leaving 9 bases not matched to a gene. The CDR3 has 15 amino acids. The CDR3 spells CASSGLAGGLKEQYF. The CDR3 nucleotides read TGTGCCAGCAGTGGGCTAGCGGGGGGGCTAAAAGAGCAGTACTTC.

This sequence joins TRBV6-1 and TRBJ1-3; D ambiguous. The CDR3 contains 13 residues. Germline-derived CDR1 and CDR2 are MNHNS and SASEGT. The V and J ends lost 7 bases and 0 bases respectively, with 7 bases between them. The CDR3 is CASKTISGNTIYF. The CDR3 DNA sequence: TGTGCCAGCAAAACAATCTCTGGAAACACCATATATTTT.

This chain joins TRBV21-1 and TRBJ1-1. TRBV21-1 is listed as a pseudogene. This CDR3 spans 14 amino acids. CDR3 sequence (DNA): TGTGCCAGCAGCCTGAGGGGCCCGGACACTGAAGCTTTCTTT. This gives the protein CASSLRGPDTEAFF.